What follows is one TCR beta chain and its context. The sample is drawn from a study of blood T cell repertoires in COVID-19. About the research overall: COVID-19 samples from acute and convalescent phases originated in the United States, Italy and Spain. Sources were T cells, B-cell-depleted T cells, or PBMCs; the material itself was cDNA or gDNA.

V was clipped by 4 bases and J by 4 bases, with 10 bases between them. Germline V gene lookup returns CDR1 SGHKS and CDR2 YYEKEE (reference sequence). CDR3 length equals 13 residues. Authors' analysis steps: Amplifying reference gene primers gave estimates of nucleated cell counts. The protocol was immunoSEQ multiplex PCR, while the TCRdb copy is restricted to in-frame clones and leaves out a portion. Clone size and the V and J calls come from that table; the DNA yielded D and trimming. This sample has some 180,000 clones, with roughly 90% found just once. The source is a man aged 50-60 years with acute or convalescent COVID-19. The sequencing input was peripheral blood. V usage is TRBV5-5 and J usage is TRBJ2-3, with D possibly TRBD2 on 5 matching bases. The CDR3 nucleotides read TGTGCCAGCAGCCAAAACGGGGCAGATACGCAGTATTTT. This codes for CASSQNGADTQYF.